This T cell receptor beta chain was obtained from a study of cytomegalovirus exposure and HLA in healthy donors. Study in general: Unique TCRs numbering roughly 85 million, obtained from HLA-typed donors, made up an early data release. Whole-study findings and limits: An analysis was carried out at a later point. It showed that HLA-associated TCR beta chains were more clonally expanded than equally common non-associated chains.

Comment on this clone: Antigen unknown.

The junction had 14 bases not matched to a gene; V was cut back by 9 bases and J by 11 bases. The CDR3 covers 13 residues. Germline V gene lookup returns CDR1 MNHNS and CDR2 SASEGT. Primers: 60 Vbeta forward and 13 Jbeta reverse. TCRdb keeps only in-frame clones here, not all; method: immunoSEQ multiplex PCR. In all, the sample yields tens of thousands of clones. Input material: PBMCs. The V call is TRBV6-1, the J call TRBJ1-1; 8 nucleotides agree with TRBD1. This sequence was found in a woman between 25 and 40 years old in good health and CMV-seropositive. In DNA form, the CDR3 reads TGTGCCAGGCATTGGACAGGGAATCAATGGGCTTTCTTT. Protein: CARHWTGNQWAFF.